A single sample is the source of the 7 T cell receptor beta chains below, sequenced in a study of T cell clonality in common variable immunodeficiency. Produced via immunoSEQ multiplex PCR; TCRdb's table is partial and in-frame only. The sample shows roughly 42,000 clones, none of them appearing just once. The sequenced sample was peripheral blood mononuclear cells. These receptor sequences come from a person aged 18 to 75 in good health.

This clone was counted at least ten times. The read finishes 3 residues shy of the CDR3 end, and the germline J gene is used to complete it. The chain joins TRBV2 to TRBJ2-7; no definite D call. Germline CDR1 SNHLY, CDR2 FYNNEI. This CDR3 has 13 amino acids. Trimming pared 10 bases from V and 0 bases from J, leaving 13 bases between. The CDR3 DNA, read in part, is TGTGCCACCGCTCGCGGAAACTCCTACGAG. It codes for CATARGNSYE. The full-length CDR3 reads as CATARGNSYEQYF.

Ten or more counts support this clone. Read coverage stops 3 residues before the CDR3 terminus; the germline J gene supplies the remainder. The V and J genes are TRBV20-1 and TRBJ1-2, with TRBD1 as a possible D gene (6 bases). V lost 6 bases and J lost 6, with 17 bases in between. This CDR3 is 13 amino acids long. Germline CDR1 and CDR2: DFQATT and SNEGSKA (reference sequence). The covered CDR3 bases are TGCAGTGCAAGCGCCGGGACAAAGAATGGC. Translated: CSASAGTKNG. The whole CDR3 sequence reads CSASAGTKNGYTF.

Many counts were recorded for this clone. The read terminates 3 residues ahead of where the CDR3 ends, so the germline J gene completes it. The V gene is TRBV6-1, the J gene TRBJ1-2; TRBD1 aligns across 10 bases. CDR3 length: 15 residues. Per the germline V gene, CDR1 is MNHNS and CDR2 is SASEGT. Germline trimming cut 4 bases from V and 2 bases from J; bases unmatched to any gene: 4. CDR3 region: CASSAWTGGNYGYTF. CDR3 DNA (partial): TGTGCCAGCAGTGCTTGGACAGGGGGGAACTATGGC.

Concerning this clone itself: Read data end 3 residues before the CDR3 end; the end is taken from the germline J gene. The rearrangement links TRBV19 to TRBJ2-3; TRBD1 matches at 7 bases. This CDR3 is 15 amino acids long. Germline CDR1 is LNHDA and CDR2 is SQIVND (reference sequence). CDR3 residues: CASSRGQNSNQPQYF. The DNA read from the CDR3 is TGTGCCAGTAGTAGGGGACAGAATAGCAATCAGCCG.

This clone was observed at least ten times. The read comes to an end 3 residues before the CDR3 does, leaving the germline J gene to fill in the end. The chain is built from TRBV5-6 and TRBJ1-1; 9 positions agree with TRBD1. The CDR3 has 14 amino acids. Germline trimming cut 4 bases from V and 5 bases from J; bases unmatched to any gene: 6. Germline V lookup: CDR1 SGHDT, CDR2 YYEEEE. CDR3: CASSTSGQGTEAFF. The CDR3 bases that were read are TGTGCCAGCAGCACCTCGGGACAGGGAACTGAA.

This clone was counted many times. Read coverage stops 3 residues before the CDR3 terminus; the germline J gene supplies the remainder. The genes are TRBV19 and TRBJ2-5, with D maybe TRBD1 (5 bases). The V gene lost 2 bases and the J gene lost 3 bases, with 7 bases spanning the gap. Germline-derived CDR1 and CDR2 are LNHDA and SQIVND (reference sequence). The length of the CDR3 is 13 residues. The CDR3 loop is CASSITGKETQYF. The covered CDR3 bases are TGTGCCAGTAGTATAACAGGCAAAGAGACC.

Ten or more counts support this clone. The read ends 3 residues before the CDR3 terminus; that terminus is restored from the germline J gene. This rearrangement joins TRBV7-9 to TRBJ2-3; perhaps TRBD2 as D (5 bases). V was shortened by 5 bases and J by 6 bases, with 6 bases between the two germline ends. The CDR3 totals 11 residues. Germline V gene sequence: CDR1 SEHNR, CDR2 FQNEAQ (reference sequence). This CDR3 is CASSQRDTQYF. The CDR3 bases that were read are TGTGCCAGCAGCCAGCGGGATACG.